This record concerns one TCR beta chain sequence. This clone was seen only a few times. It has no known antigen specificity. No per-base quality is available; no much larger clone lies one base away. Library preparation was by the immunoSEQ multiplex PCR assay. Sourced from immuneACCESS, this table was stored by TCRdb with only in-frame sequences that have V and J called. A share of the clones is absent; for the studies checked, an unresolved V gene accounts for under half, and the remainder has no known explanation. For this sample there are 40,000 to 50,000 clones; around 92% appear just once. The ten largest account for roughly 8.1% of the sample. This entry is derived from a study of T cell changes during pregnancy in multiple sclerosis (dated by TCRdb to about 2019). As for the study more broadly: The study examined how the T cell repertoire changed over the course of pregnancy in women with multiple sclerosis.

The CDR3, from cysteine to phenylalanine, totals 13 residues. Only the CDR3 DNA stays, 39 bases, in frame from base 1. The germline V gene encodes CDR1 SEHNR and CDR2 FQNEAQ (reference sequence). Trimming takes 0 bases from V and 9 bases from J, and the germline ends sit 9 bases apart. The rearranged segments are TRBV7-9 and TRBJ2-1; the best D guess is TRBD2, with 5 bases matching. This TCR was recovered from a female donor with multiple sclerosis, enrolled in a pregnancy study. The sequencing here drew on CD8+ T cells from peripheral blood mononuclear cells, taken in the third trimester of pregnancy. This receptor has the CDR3 CASSLAGDVEQFF. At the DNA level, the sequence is TGTGCCAGCAGCTTAGCGGGAGATGTTGAGCAGTTCTTC. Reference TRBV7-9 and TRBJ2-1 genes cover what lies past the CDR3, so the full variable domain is DTGVSQNPRHKITKRGQNVTFRCDPISEHNRLYWYRQTLGQGPEFLTYFQNEAQLEKSRLLSDRFSAERPKGSFSTLEIQRTEQGDSAMYLCASSLAGDVEQFFGPGTRLTVL.